The rows below give T cell receptor beta chains drawn from one sample of a study. TCRdb called the multiplex PCR reads again in MiXCR, with one record for every CDR3 protein. This table holds about a thousand distinct CDR3 sequences, under 3.5% found once. The sample taken for sequencing was tumor-infiltrating Tregs sorted from the breast tumor. All receptors derive from a female donor with breast cancer. The CDR3 runs from the conserved cysteine through the conserved F or W. A D gene is named only where the DNA matches it firmly. Some rows have no size entry. The others give once, few or many, or a class for an expanded clone.

J | D | size | V | CDR3 | DNA
TRBJ1-2 | NA | medium-sized | TRBV12-3/TRBV12-4 | CASSLRGSYGYTF | TGTGCCAGCAGTTTACGCGGGAGCTATGGCTACACCTTC
TRBJ1-2 | TRBD1 | medium-sized | TRBV12-3/TRBV12-4 | CASSPDRENYGYTF | TGTGCCAGCAGTCCAGACAGGGAGAACTATGGCTACACCTTC
TRBJ1-2 | NA | medium-sized | TRBV12-3/TRBV12-4 | CASSLGRAVGGYTF | TGTGCCAGCAGTTTAGGCCGGGCCGTCGGAGGCTACACCTTC
TRBJ1-2 | NA | many | TRBV12-3/TRBV12-4 | CASSLVARDGYTF | TGTGCCAGCAGTTTAGTAGCCCGGGATGGCTACACCTTC
TRBJ1-2 | NA | medium-sized | TRBV12-3/TRBV12-4 | CASSLQGRGGYTF | TGTGCCAGCAGTTTGCAGGGCCGCGGTGGCTACACCTTC
TRBJ1-2 | TRBD1 | medium-sized | TRBV12-3/TRBV12-4 | CASSLWTGEGGYTF | TGTGCCAGCAGCCTTTGGACAGGGGAGGGTGGCTACACCTTC
TRBJ1-2 | NA | medium-sized | TRBV12-3/TRBV12-4 | CASTTQATNYGYTF | TGTGCCAGCACAACGCAAGCCACTAACTATGGCTACACCTTC
TRBJ1-2 | TRBD1 | large | TRBV12-3/TRBV12-4 | CASRIRRDSYGYTF | TGTGCCAGCAGGATTCGGCGGGACAGCTATGGCTACACCTTC
TRBJ1-2 | NA | medium-sized | TRBV12-3/TRBV12-4 | CASSEHEHYGYTF | TGTGCCAGCAGTGAACACGAACACTATGGCTACACCTTC
TRBJ1-2 | NA | large | TRBV12-3/TRBV12-4 | CASSLQGNYGYTF | TGTGCCAGCAGTCTGCAGGGTAACTATGGCTACACCTTC
TRBJ1-2 | TRBD1 | many | TRBV12-3/TRBV12-4 | CASSFGQGSFRGYYGYTF | TGTGCCAGCAGTTTTGGACAGGGCTCTTTCAGGGGATACTATGGCTACACCTTC
TRBJ1-2 | NA | many | TRBV12-3/TRBV12-4 | CASSHGVGYTF | TGTGCCAGCAGTCATGGGGTAGGCTACACCTTC
TRBJ1-2 | NA | medium-sized | TRBV12-3/TRBV12-4 | CASRQFYGYTF | TGTGCCAGCAGACAGTTCTATGGCTACACCTTC
TRBJ1-2 | NA | medium-sized | TRBV12-3/TRBV12-4 | CASTLAQGSYGYTF | TGTGCCAGCACCTTAGCACAGGGAAGCTATGGCTACACCTTC
TRBJ1-2 | NA | medium-sized | TRBV12-3/TRBV12-4 | CASSSPGMAYGYTF | TGTGCCAGCAGTTCCCCAGGGATGGCCTATGGCTACACCTTC
TRBJ1-2 | NA | medium-sized | TRBV12-3/TRBV12-4 | CASSFTYGYTF | TGTGCCAGCAGTTTCACTTATGGCTACACCTTC
TRBJ1-2 | NA | large | TRBV12-3/TRBV12-4 | CASSSRAGYTF | TGTGCCAGCAGTAGCAGGGCTGGCTACACCTTC
TRBJ1-2 | NA | medium-sized | TRBV12-3/TRBV12-4 | CASSFGPGIGYTF | TGTGCCAGCAGTTTCGGACCGGGGATTGGCTACACCTTC
TRBJ1-2 | NA | medium-sized | TRBV12-3/TRBV12-4 | CASSSGIGYTF | TGTGCCAGCAGCTCCGGGATAGGCTACACCTTC
TRBJ1-2 | TRBD1 | medium-sized | TRBV12-3/TRBV12-4 | CASSRDRRSYGYTF | TGTGCCAGCAGTCGGGACAGACGCTCCTATGGCTACACCTTC
TRBJ1-2 | NA | medium-sized | TRBV12-3/TRBV12-4 | CASSPHLYGYTF | TGTGCCAGCAGTCCCCATCTCTATGGCTACACCTTC
TRBJ1-2 | NA | medium-sized | TRBV12-3/TRBV12-4 | CASSLSPGGNYGYTF | TGTGCCAGCAGTTTAAGTCCCGGAGGTAACTATGGCTACACCTTC
TRBJ1-2 | NA | medium-sized | TRBV12-3/TRBV12-4 | CASSLLNYGYTF | TGTGCCAGCAGTTTGCTTAACTATGGCTACACCTTC
TRBJ1-2 | TRBD1 | NA | TRBV12-3/TRBV12-4 | CASSPGQLNYGYTF | TGTGCCAGCAGTCCGGGACAGCTTAACTATGGCTACACCTTC
TRBJ1-2 | TRBD1 | medium-sized | TRBV12-3/TRBV12-4 | CASSLSGWDSSYTF | TGTGCCAGCAGTTTAAGTGGTTGGGACAGTAGCTACACCTTC
TRBJ1-2 | NA | medium-sized | TRBV12-3/TRBV12-4 | CASQFGGNYGYTF | TGTGCCAGCCAGTTCGGAGGGAACTATGGCTACACCTTC
TRBJ1-2 | NA | medium-sized | TRBV12-3/TRBV12-4 | CASSFRVDYGYTF | TGTGCCAGCAGTTTCAGGGTAGACTATGGCTACACCTTC
TRBJ1-2 | NA | medium-sized | TRBV12-3/TRBV12-4 | CASSPGHLGRGYTF | TGTGCCAGCAGCCCCGGACATTTAGGTCGGGGCTACACCTTC
TRBJ1-2 | NA | medium-sized | TRBV12-3/TRBV12-4 | CASSFGTNYGYTF | TGTGCCAGCAGTTTTGGGACAAACTATGGCTACACCTTC
TRBJ1-2 | NA | medium-sized | TRBV12-3/TRBV12-4 | CASSLGGTAYGYTF | TGTGCCAGCAGTTTAGGTGGAACGGCATATGGCTACACCTTC
TRBJ1-2 | NA | large | TRBV12-3/TRBV12-4 | CASSRELYGYTF | TGTGCCAGCAGCCGAGAACTCTATGGCTACACCTTC
TRBJ1-2 | NA | medium-sized | TRBV12-3/TRBV12-4 | CASSLTGWDGYTF | TGTGCCAGCAGTTTAACAGGGTGGGATGGCTACACCTTC
TRBJ1-2 | TRBD1 | medium-sized | TRBV12-3/TRBV12-4 | CASSFGTGAGGYTF | TGTGCCAGCAGTTTCGGGACAGGGGCTGGAGGCTACACCTTC
TRBJ1-2 | NA | large | TRBV12-3/TRBV12-4 | CASSLQLTNYGYTF | TGTGCCAGCAGTTTACAGCTCACTAACTATGGCTACACCTTC
TRBJ1-2 | NA | medium-sized | TRBV12-3/TRBV12-4 | CASSLIPNNYGYTF | TGTGCCAGCAGTTTGATACCTAATAACTATGGCTACACCTTC
TRBJ1-2 | TRBD1 | medium-sized | TRBV12-3/TRBV12-4 | CASSLDRGYGYTF | TGTGCCAGCAGTCTCGACAGGGGCTATGGCTACACCTTC
TRBJ1-2 | TRBD1 | medium-sized | TRBV12-3/TRBV12-4 | CASSLVDRGSGYTF | TGTGCCAGCAGTTTAGTAGACAGGGGATCTGGCTACACCTTC
TRBJ1-2 | NA | many | TRBV12-3/TRBV12-4 | CASSLGYYGYTF | TGTGCCAGCAGTTTGGGGTACTATGGCTACACCTTC
TRBJ1-2 | TRBD1 | medium-sized | TRBV12-3/TRBV12-4 | CASRRTGDYGYTF | TGTGCCAGCAGACGGACAGGGGACTATGGCTACACCTTC
TRBJ1-2 | TRBD1 | medium-sized | TRBV12-3/TRBV12-4 | CASGYGDRGYGYTF | TGTGCCAGCGGCTACGGGGACAGGGGCTATGGCTACACCTTC
TRBJ1-2 | TRBD1 | many | TRBV12-3/TRBV12-4 | CASSSSDRGDVYTF | TGTGCCAGCAGTTCCTCGGACAGGGGCGACGTCTACACCTTC
TRBJ1-2 | TRBD1 | medium-sized | TRBV12-3/TRBV12-4 | CASSLGDRDYGYTF | TGTGCCAGCAGTTTAGGGGACAGGGACTATGGCTACACCTTC
TRBJ1-2 | NA | medium-sized | TRBV12-3/TRBV12-4 | CASSAREGIGYTF | TGTGCCAGCAGTGCCAGGGAGGGGATAGGGTACACCTTC
TRBJ1-2 | TRBD1 | large | TRBV12-3/TRBV12-4 | CASSSGQQYGYTF | TGTGCCAGCAGTTCGGGACAGCAATATGGCTACACCTTC